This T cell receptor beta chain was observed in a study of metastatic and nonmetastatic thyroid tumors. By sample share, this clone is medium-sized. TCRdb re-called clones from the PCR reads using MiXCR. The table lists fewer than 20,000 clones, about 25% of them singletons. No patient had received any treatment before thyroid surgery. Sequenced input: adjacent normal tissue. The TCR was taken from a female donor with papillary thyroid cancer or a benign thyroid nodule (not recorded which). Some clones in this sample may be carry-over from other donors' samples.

As DNA, the CDR3 is TGTGCCACCAGTGATTCTCGGGGGACGTACACTGAAGCTTTCTTT. This gives the protein CATSDSRGTYTEAFF. The rearrangement uses TRBV24-1 and TRBJ1-1; the D gene is possibly TRBD1 (5 bases). Germline-derived CDR1 and CDR2 are KGHDR and SFDVKD. The ends were cut back, 2 bases at V and 3 bases at J, with 12 bases in the middle. CDR3 length: 15 residues.